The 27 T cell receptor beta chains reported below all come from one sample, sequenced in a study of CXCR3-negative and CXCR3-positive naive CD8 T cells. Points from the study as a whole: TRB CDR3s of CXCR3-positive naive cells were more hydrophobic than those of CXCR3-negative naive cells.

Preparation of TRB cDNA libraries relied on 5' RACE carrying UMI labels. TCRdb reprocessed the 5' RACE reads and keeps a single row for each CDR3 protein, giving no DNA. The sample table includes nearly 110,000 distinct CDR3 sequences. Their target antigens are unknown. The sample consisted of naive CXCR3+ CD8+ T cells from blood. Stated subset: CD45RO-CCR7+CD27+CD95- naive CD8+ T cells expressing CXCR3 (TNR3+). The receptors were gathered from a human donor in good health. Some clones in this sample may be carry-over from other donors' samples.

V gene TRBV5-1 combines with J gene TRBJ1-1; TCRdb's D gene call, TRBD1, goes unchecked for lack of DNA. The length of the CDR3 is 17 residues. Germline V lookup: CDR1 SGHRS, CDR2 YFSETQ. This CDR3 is CASSPGTGGFVDTEAFF.

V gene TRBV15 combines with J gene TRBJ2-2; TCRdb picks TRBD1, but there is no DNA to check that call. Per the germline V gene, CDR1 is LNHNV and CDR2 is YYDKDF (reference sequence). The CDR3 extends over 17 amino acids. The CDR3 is CATSGATGVGVTGELFF.

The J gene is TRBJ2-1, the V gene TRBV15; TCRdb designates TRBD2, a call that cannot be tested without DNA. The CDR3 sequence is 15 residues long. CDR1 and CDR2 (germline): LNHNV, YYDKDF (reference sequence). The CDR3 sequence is CATSRTSGNGNEQFF.

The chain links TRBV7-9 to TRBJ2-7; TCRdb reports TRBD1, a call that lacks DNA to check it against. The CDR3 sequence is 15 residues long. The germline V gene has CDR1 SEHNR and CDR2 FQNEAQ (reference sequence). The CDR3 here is CASSLVQGTMFEQYF.

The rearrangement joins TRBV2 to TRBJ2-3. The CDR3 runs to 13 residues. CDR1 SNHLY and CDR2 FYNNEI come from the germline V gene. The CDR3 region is CASSEGLSDTQYF.

CDR3 region: CASSLGRGSNEQFF. The V gene is TRBV5-1, the J gene TRBJ2-1; the D call of TRBD1 rests on TCRdb alone, since no DNA is present to check it. This CDR3 is built from 14 residues. In germline, CDR1 is SGHRS, CDR2 YFSETQ.

The chain's CDR3 is CASSFTVDGNTIYF. This chain links TRBV12-3 or TRBV12-4 with TRBJ1-3. The CDR3 is 14 residues long.

Here the CDR3 reads CSARDLLAGATGELFF. V is TRBV20-1 and J is TRBJ2-2; TCRdb gives TRBD1 as the D gene, but with no DNA this cannot be confirmed. Germline V lookup: CDR1 DFQATT, CDR2 SNEGSKA (reference sequence). The CDR3 totals 16 residues.

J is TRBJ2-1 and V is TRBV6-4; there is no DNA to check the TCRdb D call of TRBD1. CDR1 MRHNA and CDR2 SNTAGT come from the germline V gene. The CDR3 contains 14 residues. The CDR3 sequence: CASSEGGGYNEQFF.

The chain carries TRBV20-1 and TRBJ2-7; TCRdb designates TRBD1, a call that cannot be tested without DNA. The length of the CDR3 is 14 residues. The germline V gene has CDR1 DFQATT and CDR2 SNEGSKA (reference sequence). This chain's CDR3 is CSARRPYGPYEQYF.

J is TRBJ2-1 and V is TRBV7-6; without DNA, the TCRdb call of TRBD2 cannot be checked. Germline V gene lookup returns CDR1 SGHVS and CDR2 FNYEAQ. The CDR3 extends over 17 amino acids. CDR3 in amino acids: CASSLITSGYTGNEQFF. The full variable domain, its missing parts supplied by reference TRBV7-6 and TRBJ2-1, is GAGVSQSPRYKVTKRGQDVALRCDPISGHVSLYWYRQALGQGPEFLTYFNYEAQQDKSGLPNDRFSAERPEGSISTLTIQRTEQRDSAMYRCASSLITSGYTGNEQFFGPGTRLTVL.

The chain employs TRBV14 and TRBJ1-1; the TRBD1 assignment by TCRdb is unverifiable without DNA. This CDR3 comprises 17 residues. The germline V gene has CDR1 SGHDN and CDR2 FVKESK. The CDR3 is CASSHYGTGVLSAEAFF.

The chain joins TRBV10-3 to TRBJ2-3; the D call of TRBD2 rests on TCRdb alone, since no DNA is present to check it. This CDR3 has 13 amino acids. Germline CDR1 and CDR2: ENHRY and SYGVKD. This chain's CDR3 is CAIRGPATDTQYF.

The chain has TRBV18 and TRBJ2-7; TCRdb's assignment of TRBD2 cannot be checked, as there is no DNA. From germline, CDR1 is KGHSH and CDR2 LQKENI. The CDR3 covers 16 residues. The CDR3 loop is CASSPNNPGLIGEQYF.

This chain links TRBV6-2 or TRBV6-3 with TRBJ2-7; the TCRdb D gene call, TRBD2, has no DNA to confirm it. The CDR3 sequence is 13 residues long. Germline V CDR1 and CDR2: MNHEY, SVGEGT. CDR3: CASSGTWEGEQYF.

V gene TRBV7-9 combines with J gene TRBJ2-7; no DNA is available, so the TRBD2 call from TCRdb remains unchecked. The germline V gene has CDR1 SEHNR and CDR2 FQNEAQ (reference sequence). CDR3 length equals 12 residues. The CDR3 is CASSRLAYEQYF.

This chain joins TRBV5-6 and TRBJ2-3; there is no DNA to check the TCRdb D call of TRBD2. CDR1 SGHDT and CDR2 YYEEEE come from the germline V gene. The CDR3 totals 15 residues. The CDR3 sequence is CASSLGTSLADTQYF.

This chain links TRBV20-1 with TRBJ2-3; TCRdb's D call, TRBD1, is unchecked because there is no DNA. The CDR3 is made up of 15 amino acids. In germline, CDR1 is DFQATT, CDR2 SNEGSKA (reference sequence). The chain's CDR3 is CSASLGGFGTDTQYF.

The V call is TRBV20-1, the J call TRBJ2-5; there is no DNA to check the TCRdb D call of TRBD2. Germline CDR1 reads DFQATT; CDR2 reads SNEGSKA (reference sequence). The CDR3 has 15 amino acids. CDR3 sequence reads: CSATAGLRQQETQYF.

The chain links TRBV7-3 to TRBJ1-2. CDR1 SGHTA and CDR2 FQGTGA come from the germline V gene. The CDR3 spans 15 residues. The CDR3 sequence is CASSFDLGSTNGYTF. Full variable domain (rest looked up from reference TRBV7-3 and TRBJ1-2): GAGVSQTPSNKVTEKGKYVELRCDPISGHTALYWYRQSLGQGPEFLIYFQGTGAADDSGLPNDRFFAVRPEGSVSTLKIQRTERGDSAVYLCASSFDLGSTNGYTFGSGTRLTVV.

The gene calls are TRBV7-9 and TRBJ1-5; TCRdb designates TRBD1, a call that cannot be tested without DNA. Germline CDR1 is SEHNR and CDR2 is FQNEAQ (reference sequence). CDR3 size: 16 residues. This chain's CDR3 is CASSLAGTGNGQPQHF. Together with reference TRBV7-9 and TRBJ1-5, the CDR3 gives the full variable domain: DTGVSQNPRHKITKRGQNVTFRCDPISEHNRLYWYRQTLGQGPEFLTYFQNEAQLEKSRLLSDRFSAERPKGSFSTLEIQRTEQGDSAMYLCASSLAGTGNGQPQHFGDGTRLSIL.

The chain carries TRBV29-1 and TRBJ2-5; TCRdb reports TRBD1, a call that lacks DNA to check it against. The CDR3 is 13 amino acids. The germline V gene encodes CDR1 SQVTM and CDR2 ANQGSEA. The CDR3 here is CSAGTLGGETQYF.

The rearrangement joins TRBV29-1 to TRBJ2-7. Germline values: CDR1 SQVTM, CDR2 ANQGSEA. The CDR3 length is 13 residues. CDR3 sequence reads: CSVEAESSYEQYF.

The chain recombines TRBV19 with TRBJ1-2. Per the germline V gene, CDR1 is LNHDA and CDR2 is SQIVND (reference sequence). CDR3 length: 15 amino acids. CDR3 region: CASSIALTPEGGYTF.

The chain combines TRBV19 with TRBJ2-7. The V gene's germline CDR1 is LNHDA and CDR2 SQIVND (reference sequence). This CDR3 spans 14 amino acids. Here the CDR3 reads CASTLTWPSYEQYF. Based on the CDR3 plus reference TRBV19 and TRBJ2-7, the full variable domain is DGGITQSPKYLFRKEGQNVTLSCEQNLNHDAMYWYRQDPGQGLRLIYYSQIVNDFQKGDIAEGYSVSREKKESFPLTVTSAQKNPTAFYLCASTLTWPSYEQYFGPGTRLTVT.

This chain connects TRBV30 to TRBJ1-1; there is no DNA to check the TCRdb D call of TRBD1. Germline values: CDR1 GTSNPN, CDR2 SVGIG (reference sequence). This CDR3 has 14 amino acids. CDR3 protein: CAWSALDRGTEAFF.

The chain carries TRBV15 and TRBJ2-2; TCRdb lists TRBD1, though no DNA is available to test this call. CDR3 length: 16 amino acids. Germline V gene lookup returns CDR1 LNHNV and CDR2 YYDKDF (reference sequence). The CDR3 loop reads CATSRGTGGYTGELFF.